The T cell receptor beta chain under discussion was sequenced for a study of cytotoxic CD8 clonotypes in ibrutinib-treated CLL (dated by TCRdb to 2020 to 2022). About the study as a whole: In this cohort, 15 patients were treatment-naive and roughly ten were relapsed/refractory, while about 18 had unmutated IGHV. All remission and progressive disease samples were collected while patients were still receiving ibrutinib. An average of about 260,000 productive templates and roughly 94,000 productive rearrangements was obtained per sample. Response samples were taken after a median of 12 months on treatment, ranging from about 6 to 40 months. Longitudinal samples were available for about 30% of the 86 trial participants. Cryopreserved peripheral blood mononuclear cells were collected before treatment, at response, and at either disease progression or sustained remission. Partial responses were observed in approximately 24 patients and complete responses in 2; after a median follow-up of around 68 months, remission was maintained in some 14 patients and progression was observed in approximately 12.

The intended sense of this specimen's time point label: about twelve months on ibrutinib. Roughly 2.2 micrograms of genomic DNA were extracted from cryopreserved PBMCs for TCR beta library preparation. Longitudinal blood samples from CLL patients receiving ibrutinib monotherapy were subjected to high-throughput TCR beta sequencing. The patients took part in an open-label, single-center phase 2 trial of ibrutinib monotherapy. Broad study findings and their caveats: Clonality increased at ibrutinib response, stayed stable in sustained remission, and fell back toward baseline at progression. Lymph node repertoires were not examined, and the timing of sampling was not matched between patients in sustained remission and those whose disease progressed. At baseline, clonality was higher than in age-matched healthy donors and showed a strong correlation with circulating CD8+ T-cell counts. Public clonotypes were rare and either shrank or stayed stable during treatment, and the rise in clonality at ibrutinib response reflected expansion of private clonotypes.

Turning to this clone: The clone's antigen remains unknown. Qualities for individual bases were not recorded, and no much larger clone is one base off.

On a MiSeq, deep resolution sequencing aimed for a depth between 1 in 1 million and 1 in 200,000 T cells, with each clonotype covered about 9.9x on average. The immunoSEQ hsTCRB Kit was used to generate TCR beta libraries. Processing in the source paper ran as follows. The data were analyzed with ImmunoSEQ Analyzer and ImmunoSEQ Data Assistant, and V, D and J gene assignments followed IMGT definitions. Clonality, with values ranging from 0 to 1, was calculated as one minus the normalized Shannon entropy of productive rearrangement frequencies. Public clonotype analysis was restricted to overrepresented clonotypes comprising at least 0.05% of each patient's repertoire. Some 13 repertoires from age-matched healthy donors, obtained from immuneACCESS, served as clonality controls. This is the immuneACCESS table as TCRdb keeps it, with only in-frame sequences that have V and J called. A part of the clones is gone; compared with another copy, unresolved V genes explain less than half, and the rest is unexplained. For V, J and clone size, that table is used; D and trimming come from the DNA. This sample lists tens of thousands of clones; 57% were detected once. The ten largest clones capture approximately 15% of the sample.

The CDR3, cysteine through phenylalanine, is 14 amino acids long. The CDR3 DNA has 42 bases and is translated from base 1. Cut back by 6 bases and 2 bases, the V and J ends lie 10 bases apart. The germline V gene supplies CDR1 ENHRY and CDR2 SYGVKD. The sequencing here drew on PBMCs, taken after 12 months of ibrutinib treatment. The rearranged segments are TRBV10-3 and TRBJ2-2; tentative D gene TRBD1, with 6 bases matching. This TCR was sampled from a human donor with chronic lymphocytic leukemia. This receptor has the CDR3 CAISLGTNTGELFF. The DNA sequence follows: TGTGCCATCAGCCTGGGGACAAACACCGGGGAGCTGTTTTTT.